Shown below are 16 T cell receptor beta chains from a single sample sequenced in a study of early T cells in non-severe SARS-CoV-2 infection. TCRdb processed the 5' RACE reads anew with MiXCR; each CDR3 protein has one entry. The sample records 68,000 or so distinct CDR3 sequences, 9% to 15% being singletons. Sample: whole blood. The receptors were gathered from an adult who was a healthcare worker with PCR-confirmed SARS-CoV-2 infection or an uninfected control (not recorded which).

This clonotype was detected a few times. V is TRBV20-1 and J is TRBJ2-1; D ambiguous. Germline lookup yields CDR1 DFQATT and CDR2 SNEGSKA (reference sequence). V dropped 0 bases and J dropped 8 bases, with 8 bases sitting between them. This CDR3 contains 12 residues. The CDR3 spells CSAREAGDEQFF. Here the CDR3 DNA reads TGCAGTGCTAGAGAGGCCGGCGATGAGCAGTTCTTC.

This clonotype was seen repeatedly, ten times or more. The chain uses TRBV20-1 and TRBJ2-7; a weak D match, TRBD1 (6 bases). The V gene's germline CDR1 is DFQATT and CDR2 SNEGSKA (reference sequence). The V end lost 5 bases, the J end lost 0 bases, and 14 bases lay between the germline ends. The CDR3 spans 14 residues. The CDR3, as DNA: TGCAGTGCTCCGATGACAGGATACTCCTACGAGCAGTACTTC. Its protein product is CSAPMTGYSYEQYF.

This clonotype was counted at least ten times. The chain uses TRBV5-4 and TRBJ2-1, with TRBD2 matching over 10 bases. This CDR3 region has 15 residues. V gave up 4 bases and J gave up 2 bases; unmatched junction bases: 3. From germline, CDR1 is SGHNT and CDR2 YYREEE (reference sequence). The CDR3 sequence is CASSGLAGAYNEQFF. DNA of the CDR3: TGTGCCAGCAGCGGCCTAGCGGGGGCCTACAATGAGCAGTTCTTC. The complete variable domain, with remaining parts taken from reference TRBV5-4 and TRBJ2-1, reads ETGVTQSPTHLIKTRGQQVTLRCSSQSGHNTVSWYQQALGQGPQFIFQYYREEENGRGNFPPRFSGLQFPNYSSELNVNALELDDSALYLCASSGLAGAYNEQFFGPGTRLTVL.

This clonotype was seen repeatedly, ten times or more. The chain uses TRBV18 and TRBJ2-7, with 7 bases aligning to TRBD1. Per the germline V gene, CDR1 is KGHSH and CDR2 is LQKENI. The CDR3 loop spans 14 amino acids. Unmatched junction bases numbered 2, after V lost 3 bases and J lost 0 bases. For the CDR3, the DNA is TGTGCCAGCTCACCCTGGGACAGCTCCTACGAGCAGTACTTC. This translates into CASSPWDSSYEQYF.

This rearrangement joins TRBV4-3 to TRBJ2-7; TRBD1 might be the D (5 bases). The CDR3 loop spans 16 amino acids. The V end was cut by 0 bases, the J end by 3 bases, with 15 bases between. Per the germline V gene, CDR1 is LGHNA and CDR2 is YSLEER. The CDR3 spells CASSQDLATVRYEQYF. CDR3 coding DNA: TGCGCCAGCAGCCAAGATCTCGCGACAGTCCGCTACGAGCAGTACTTC.

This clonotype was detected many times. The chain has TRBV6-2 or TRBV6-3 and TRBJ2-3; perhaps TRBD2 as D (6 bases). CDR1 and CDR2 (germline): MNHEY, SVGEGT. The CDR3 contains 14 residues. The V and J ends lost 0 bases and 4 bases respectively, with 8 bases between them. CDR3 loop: CASSYSSSADTQYF. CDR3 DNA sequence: TGTGCCAGCAGTTACTCGTCTAGCGCAGATACGCAGTATTTT.

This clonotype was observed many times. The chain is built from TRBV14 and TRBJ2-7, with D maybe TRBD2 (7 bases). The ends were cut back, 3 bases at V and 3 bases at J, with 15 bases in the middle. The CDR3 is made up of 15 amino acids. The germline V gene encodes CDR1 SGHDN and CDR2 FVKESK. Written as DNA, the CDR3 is TGTGCCAGCAGCCAGATGGAGGGGGGGCTCTACGAGCAGTACTTC. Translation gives CASSQMEGGLYEQYF.

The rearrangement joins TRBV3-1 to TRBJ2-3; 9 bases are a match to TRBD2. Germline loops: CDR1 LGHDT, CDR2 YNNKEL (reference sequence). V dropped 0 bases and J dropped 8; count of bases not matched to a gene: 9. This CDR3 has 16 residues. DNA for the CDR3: TGTGCCAGCAGCCAAGACTCGGCGGGGGGGCCGGGTACGCAGTATTTT. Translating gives CASSQDSAGGPGTQYF.

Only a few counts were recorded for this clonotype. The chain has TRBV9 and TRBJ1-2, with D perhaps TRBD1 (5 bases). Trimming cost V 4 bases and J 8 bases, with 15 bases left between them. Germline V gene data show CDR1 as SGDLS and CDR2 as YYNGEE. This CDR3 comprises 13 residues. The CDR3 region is CASSLRVTGGYTF. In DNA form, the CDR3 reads TGTGCCAGCAGCCTCAGGGTAACGGGGGGCTACACCTTC. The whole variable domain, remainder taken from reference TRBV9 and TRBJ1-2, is DSGVTQTPKHLITATGQRVTLRCSPRSGDLSVYWYQQSLDQGLQFLIQYYNGEERAKGNILERFSAQQFPDLHSELNLSSLELGDSALYFCASSLRVTGGYTFGSGTRLTVV.

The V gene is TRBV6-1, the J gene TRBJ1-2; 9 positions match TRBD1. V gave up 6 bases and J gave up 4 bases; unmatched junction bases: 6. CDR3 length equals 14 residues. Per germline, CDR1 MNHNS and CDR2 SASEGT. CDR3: CASSQGTGRYGYTF. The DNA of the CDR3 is TGTGCCAGCAGCCAGGGGACAGGGCGCTATGGCTACACCTTC.

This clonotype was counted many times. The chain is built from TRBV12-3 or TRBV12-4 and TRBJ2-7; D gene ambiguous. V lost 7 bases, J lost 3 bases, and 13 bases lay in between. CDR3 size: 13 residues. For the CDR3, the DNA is TGTGCCAGCACGGATCACTACCTCTACGAGCAGTACTTC. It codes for CASTDHYLYEQYF.

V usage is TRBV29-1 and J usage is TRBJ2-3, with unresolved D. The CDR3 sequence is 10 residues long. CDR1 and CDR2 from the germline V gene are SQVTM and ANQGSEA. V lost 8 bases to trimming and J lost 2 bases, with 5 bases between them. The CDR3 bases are TGCAGCTCCTACACAGATACGCAGTATTTT. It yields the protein CSSYTDTQYF.

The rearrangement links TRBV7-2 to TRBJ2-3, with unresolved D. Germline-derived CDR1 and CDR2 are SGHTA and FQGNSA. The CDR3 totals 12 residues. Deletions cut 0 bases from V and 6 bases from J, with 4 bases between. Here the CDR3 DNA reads TGTGCCAGCAGCTTAGCTCAGGATACGCAGTATTTT. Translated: CASSLAQDTQYF.

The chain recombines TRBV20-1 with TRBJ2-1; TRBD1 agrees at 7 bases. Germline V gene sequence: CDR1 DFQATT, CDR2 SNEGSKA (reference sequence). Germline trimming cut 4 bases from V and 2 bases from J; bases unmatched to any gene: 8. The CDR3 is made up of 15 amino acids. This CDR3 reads CSAINRDRPYNEQFF. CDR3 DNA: TGCAGTGCTATAAACCGGGACAGACCCTACAATGAGCAGTTCTTC.

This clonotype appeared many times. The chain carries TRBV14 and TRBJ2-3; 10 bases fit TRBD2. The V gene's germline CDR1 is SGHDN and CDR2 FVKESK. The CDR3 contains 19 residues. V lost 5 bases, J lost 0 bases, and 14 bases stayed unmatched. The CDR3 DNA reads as TGTGCCAGCAGCGGGTTCGTCGGACTAGCGGCGACTAGCACAGATACGCAGTATTTT. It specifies CASSGFVGLAATSTDTQYF.

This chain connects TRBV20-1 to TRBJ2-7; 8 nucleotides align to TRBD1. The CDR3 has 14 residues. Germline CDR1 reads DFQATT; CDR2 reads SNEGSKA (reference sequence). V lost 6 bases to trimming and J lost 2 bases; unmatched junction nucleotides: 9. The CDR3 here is CSAEAQDRAYEQYF. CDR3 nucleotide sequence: TGCAGTGCCGAAGCCCAGGACAGGGCCTACGAGCAGTACTTC.